Following are 21 T cell receptor beta chains from one sample sequenced in a study of T cell responses to AZD1222 COVID-19 vaccine. Only in-frame clones appear in the TCRdb table, and some are missing; sequencing was by immunoSEQ multiplex PCR. This table holds some 120,000 clones, roughly 87% found once. This material consisted of peripheral blood, taken on day 0 of AZD1222 vaccination. The receptors were gathered from an adult in good health.

The table lists this clone with a count of one. The V gene is TRBV7-2, the J gene TRBJ1-5; D not certain. Between the trimmed V and J ends, which lost 1 base and 2 bases, there was a span of 6 bases. The CDR3 is made up of 14 amino acids. The germline V gene encodes CDR1 SGHTA and CDR2 FQGNSA. For the CDR3, the DNA is TGTGCCAGCAGCTTAGACTTGGGCAATCAGCCCCAGCATTTT. As protein: CASSLDLGNQPQHF.

The table lists this clone with a few counts. The chain links TRBV4-1 to TRBJ2-1, with D uncertain. The CDR3 contains 13 residues. Trimming stripped 2 bases from V and 9 bases from J, with 11 bases between. In germline, CDR1 is MGHRA, CDR2 YSYEKL. The CDR3 reads CASSQLVRGEQFF. CDR3 sequence (DNA): TGCGCCAGCAGCCAACTAGTCCGAGGTGAGCAGTTCTTC.

The chain has TRBV11-1 and TRBJ1-2, with 8 bases identical to TRBD1. J gave up 4 bases and V 5 bases, and 3 bases lay outside the gene matches. From germline, CDR1 is SGHAT and CDR2 FQDESV (reference sequence). The length of the CDR3 is 13 residues. CDR3 nucleotides: TGTGCCAGCAGCGTCGGACAGGGCTATGGCTACACCTTC. It encodes CASSVGQGYGYTF. Combining the CDR3 with reference TRBV11-1 and TRBJ1-2 gives the whole variable domain EAEVAQSPRYKITEKSQAVAFWCDPISGHATLYWYRQILGQGPELLVQFQDESVVDDSQLPKDRFSAERLKGVDSTLKIQPAELGDSAMYLCASSVGQGYGYTFGSGTRLTVV.

The chain links TRBV11-3 to TRBJ2-1; perhaps TRBD2 as D (5 bases). V lost 1 base and J 5 bases, leaving 18 bases between the germline ends. Germline V gives CDR1 SGHNT, CDR2 YENEEA. The CDR3 length is 17 residues. Here the CDR3 DNA reads TGTGCCAGCAGCTTAGCGGGGTGGGGTGATTTCAACAATGAGCAGTTCTTC. Translation: CASSLAGWGDFNNEQFF.

This chain uses TRBV11-3 with TRBJ2-7; D is unresolved. This CDR3 spans 15 amino acids. Trimming left V 3 bases short and J 3 bases short, with 15 bases between. Germline V CDR1 and CDR2: SGHNT, YENEEA. The CDR3 region has the DNA TGTGCCAGCAGCTTGGGGTCCGCAAGAAACTACGAGCAGTACTTC. This gives the protein CASSLGSARNYEQYF.

The chain uses TRBV28 and TRBJ2-2; 7 bases are shared with TRBD1. V trimming: 6 bases; J trimming: 4 bases; junction bases outside the gene matches: 11. The CDR3 has 16 residues. Germline V gene sequence: CDR1 MDHEN, CDR2 SYDVKM. The CDR3 sequence: CASSPLRQGVTGELFF. CDR3 nucleotide sequence: TGTGCCAGCAGCCCCTTGAGACAGGGAGTCACCGGGGAGCTGTTTTTT.

The sample holds one count of this clone. This chain's CDR3 is CASSQDGQVFDTEAFF. The DNA of the CDR3 is TGCGCCAGCAGCCAAGACGGTCAGGTTTTCGACACTGAAGCTTTCTTT. This sequence joins TRBV4-1 and TRBJ1-1, with D unclear. The CDR3 consists of 16 residues. V lost 0 bases to trimming and J lost 3 bases, with 14 bases between them. CDR1 and CDR2 (germline): MGHRA, YSYEKL.

The V and J genes are TRBV5-1 and TRBJ2-5; TRBD1 is a possible D gene (6 bases). Germline CDR1 reads SGHRS; CDR2 reads YFSETQ. Trimming shortened V by 0 bases and J by 5 bases, and 11 bases separated the two germline ends. CDR3 length: 14 residues. The CDR3 region is CASSLARGGETQYF. The DNA for the CDR3 is TGCGCCAGCAGCTTGGCCAGGGGCGGGGAGACCCAGTACTTC.

This rearrangement joins TRBV7-3 to TRBJ2-6; possibly TRBD2 for D (5 bases). This CDR3 has 13 residues. With 8 bases removed from V and 4 bases from J, the gap between germline ends came to 9 bases. CDR1 SGHTA and CDR2 FQGTGA come from the germline V gene. This CDR3 reads CASGVAGANVLTF. CDR3 DNA sequence: TGTGCCAGCGGGGTAGCGGGGGCCAACGTCCTGACTTTC. Using reference TRBV7-3 and TRBJ2-6 for the parts outside the CDR3, the full variable domain is GAGVSQTPSNKVTEKGKYVELRCDPISGHTALYWYRQSLGQGPEFLIYFQGTGAADDSGLPNDRFFAVRPEGSVSTLKIQRTERGDSAVYLCASGVAGANVLTFGAGSRLTVL.

The table lists this clone with a few counts. The J gene is TRBJ2-3, the V gene TRBV7-2; tentative D call: TRBD2 (6 bases). V lost 8 bases and J lost 2, with 17 bases in between. CDR1 and CDR2 (germline): SGHTA, FQGNSA. The CDR3 is 15 residues long. Written as DNA, the CDR3 is TGTGCCAGCGCGACTAGTCTAGTACCCACAGATACGCAGTATTTT. It codes for CASATSLVPTDTQYF.

This clone was seen a handful of times. The V call is TRBV2, the J call TRBJ2-7; D may be TRBD2 (5 bases). Trimming pared 4 bases from V and 10 bases from J, leaving 17 bases between. Germline CDR1 and CDR2: SNHLY and FYNNEI. The CDR3 has 13 amino acids. This CDR3 is CASSGTGTRKQYF. CDR3 bases: TGTGCCAGCAGTGGGACGGGAACCAGGAAACAGTACTTC.

This clone has only one observation. This chain connects TRBV19 to TRBJ2-7; D not resolved. Germline loops: CDR1 LNHDA, CDR2 SQIVND (reference sequence). CDR3 length: 12 amino acids. The V end was cut by 4 bases, the J end by 4 bases, with 8 bases between. CDR3 nucleotide sequence: TGTGCCAGTAGTAGCCCGACTTACGAGCAGTACTTC. Protein sequence: CASSSPTYEQYF.

The gene calls are TRBV7-9 and TRBJ2-3, with D perhaps matching TRBD2 (6 bases). The CDR3 has 15 residues. V lost 2 bases and J lost 2, with 11 bases in between. CDR1 and CDR2 from the germline V gene are SEHNR and FQNEAQ (reference sequence). As DNA, the CDR3 is TGTGCCAGCAGCTTAATGGCGGGACCCACAGATACGCAGTATTTT. Protein product: CASSLMAGPTDTQYF.

J is TRBJ1-1 and V is TRBV7-3; no reliable D call. The V gene's germline CDR1 is SGHTA and CDR2 FQGTGA. The CDR3 length is 13 residues. Trimming took off 0 bases at V and 4 bases at J, with 6 bases between the two ends. CDR3 region: CASSLTGSTEAFF. CDR3 in DNA: TGTGCCAGCAGCTTAACGGGGAGCACTGAAGCTTTCTTT.

The chain has TRBV7-2 and TRBJ1-1; D ambiguous. CDR1 is SGHTA and CDR2 is FQGNSA in the germline V gene. The CDR3 runs to 14 residues. Trimming removed 4 bases at V and 5 bases at J, with 14 bases between. This chain's CDR3 is CASSYTGMRTEAFF. In DNA form, the CDR3 reads TGTGCCAGCAGCTACACCGGGATGAGGACTGAAGCTTTCTTT. Complete variable domain (other parts from reference TRBV7-2 and TRBJ1-1): GAGVSQSPSNKVTEKGKDVELRCDPISGHTALYWYRQSLGQGLEFLIYFQGNSAPDKSGLPSDRFSAERTGGSVSTLTIQRTQQEDSAVYLCASSYTGMRTEAFFGQGTRLTVV.

This clone was counted only a few times. V is TRBV30 and J is TRBJ1-3, with 7 bases identical to TRBD1. The germline gives CDR1 GTSNPN, CDR2 SVGIG (reference sequence). The CDR3 has 14 amino acids. The ends lost 2 bases at V and 1 base at J; junction bases unmatched: 2. CDR3 sequence (DNA): TGTGCCTGGAGTATGACAGGGTCTGGAAACACCATATATTTT. Translating gives CAWSMTGSGNTIYF.

The chain recombines TRBV9 with TRBJ1-1, with D possibly being TRBD1 (5 bases). The CDR3 consists of 14 residues. Per the germline V gene, CDR1 is SGDLS and CDR2 is YYNGEE. Trimming took off 0 bases at V and 7 bases at J, with 13 bases between the two ends. As DNA, the CDR3 is TGTGCCAGCAGCGTAGTCGGATCGGGGGGTGAAGCTTTCTTT. Translation gives CASSVVGSGGEAFF.

This clone showed up just a few times. The rearrangement uses TRBV14 and TRBJ1-2; possible D gene TRBD1, 5 bases. CDR3 length: 14 amino acids. Germline V lookup: CDR1 SGHDN, CDR2 FVKESK. Trimming pared 1 base from V and 5 bases from J, leaving 11 bases between. Here the CDR3 DNA reads TGTGCCAGCAGCCAAGCATCAGGGCGGTATGGCTACACCTTC. This translates into CASSQASGRYGYTF.

The gene calls are TRBV4-1 and TRBJ2-7; perhaps TRBD1 as D (6 bases). V was pared by 6 bases and J by 2 bases, with 14 bases between. This CDR3 is 14 amino acids long. Germline V CDR1 and CDR2: MGHRA, YSYEKL. DNA of the CDR3: TGCGCCAGCAGTTATCGACAGGACCCCTACGAGCAGTACTTC. This translates into CASSYRQDPYEQYF.

The V gene is TRBV12-5, the J gene TRBJ2-7; D gene ambiguous. Trimming cost V 8 bases and J 0 bases, with 11 bases left between them. Germline values: CDR1 LGHNT, CDR2 FRNRAP. The CDR3 totals 13 residues. The CDR3 DNA is TGTGCTAGTAACCCTCAGAACTCCTACGAGCAGTACTTC. Its translation: CASNPQNSYEQYF.

This chain joins TRBV6-1 and TRBJ2-5, with D possibly being TRBD1 (5 bases). The CDR3 consists of 15 residues. Trimming removed 3 bases at V and 5 bases at J, with 16 bases between. The germline CDR1 and CDR2 sequences are MNHNS and SASEGT. CDR3 in amino acids: CASSDLQAGWETQYF. The CDR3 coding sequence is TGTGCCAGCAGTGATCTCCAGGCAGGGTGGGAGACCCAGTACTTC.